These T cell receptor beta chains were read from a single sample in a study of cytomegalovirus exposure and HLA in healthy donors. Clones were read by immunoSEQ multiplex PCR, and TCRdb kept only the in-frame ones, dropping some. The sample carries some 150,000 clones, about 65% recorded once. Sequencing used PBMCs. These receptor sequences come from a woman aged 30 to 39 in good health and CMV-seronegative. CDR3s include the opening cysteine and the closing phenylalanine or tryptophan. D genes are given only for firm matches. Some rows have no size entry. The others give once, few or many, or a class for an expanded clone.

D gene	J gene	clone size	V gene	CDR3 protein	CDR3 DNA
.	TRBJ1-3	.	TRBV30	CAWSIGGVYSGNTIYF	TGTGCCTGGAGCATCGGAGGGGTTTACTCTGGAAACACCATATATTTT
.	TRBJ2-1	.	TRBV19	CASTASVGNEQFF	TGTGCCAGTACCGCTAGCGTTGGCAATGAGCAGTTCTTC
.	TRBJ2-7	few	TRBV30	CALHRAGPYEQYF	TGTGCCCTCCACAGGGCTGGACCCTACGAGCAGTACTTC
.	TRBJ2-7	.	TRBV7-3	CASSLNSGPPYEQYF	TGTGCCAGCAGCTTAAATTCAGGCCCTCCCTACGAGCAGTACTTC
.	TRBJ2-3	.	TRBV27	CASSPPPRAGNTDTQYF	TGTGCCAGCAGTCCTCCCCCCAGGGCGGGAAACACAGATACGCAGTATTTT
TRBD1	TRBJ1-6	.	TRBV9	CASSATGQVNSPLHF	TGTGCCAGCAGCGCTACGGGACAGGTGAATTCACCCCTCCACTTT
TRBD1	TRBJ1-2	.	TRBV5-4	CASSHGTGTYGYTF	TGTGCCAGCAGCCACGGGACAGGCACCTATGGCTACACCTTC
.	TRBJ1-5	once	TRBV19	CASTRGRVGQPQHF	TGTGCCAGTACTAGAGGCAGGGTTGGGCAGCCCCAGCATTTT
.	TRBJ1-1	once	TRBV19	CTSSIPRVTEAFF	TGTACCAGTAGTATTCCTCGGGTCACTGAAGCTTTCTTT
TRBD1	TRBJ2-5	.	TRBV5-3	CARSHCHPTGGTEETQYF	TGTGCCAGAAGTCATTGTCATCCTACAGGGGGGACGGAAGAGACCCAGTACTTC
.	TRBJ1-5	.	TRBV5-1	CASSDGGVANQPQHF	TGCGCCAGCTCGGACGGAGGAGTGGCCAATCAGCCCCAGCATTTT
TRBD1	TRBJ1-5	.	TRBV7-2	CASSLPSTGLGQPQHF	TGTGCCAGCAGCTTACCCTCGACAGGGCTAGGTCAGCCCCAGCATTTT
.	TRBJ1-1	.	TRBV7-2	CASSFSQDTEAFF	TGTGCCAGCAGCTTTTCCCAGGACACTGAAGCTTTCTTT
.	TRBJ1-1	.	TRBV7-9	CASSSQHFMNTEAFF	TGTGCCAGCAGCTCCCAACATTTCATGAACACTGAAGCTTTCTTT
TRBD2	TRBJ2-1	.	TRBV2	CASRIAGVYNEQFF	TGTGCCAGCAGAATAGCGGGCGTGTACAATGAGCAGTTCTTC
TRBD1	TRBJ2-5	.	TRBV5-1	CASSLEGAAPQETQYF	TGCGCCAGCAGCTTAGAGGGGGCTGCCCCTCAAGAGACCCAGTACTTC
.	TRBJ1-5	few	TRBV5-6	CASSLSNQPQHF	TGTGCCAGCAGCCTTAGCAATCAGCCCCAGCATTTT